This TCR beta chain was documented in a study of control samples from healthy donors and cancer patients. Germline V gene data show CDR1 as KGHDR and CDR2 as SFDVKD. The CDR3 is 15 amino acids. Between the trimmed V and J ends, which lost 4 bases and 1 base, there was a span of 12 bases. Sequenced by immunoSEQ multiplex PCR; TCRdb stores in-frame clones only, minus some. The sample has approximately 150,000 clones; 80% to 95% are singletons. The sequencing input was blood. This clonotype originated in a young woman in good health. The chain uses TRBV24-1 and TRBJ1-1; possible D gene TRBD1, 5 bases. CDR3 DNA: TGTGCCACCAGTGAGACCGGGACCGCGAACACTGAAGCTTTCTTT. This encodes CATSETGTANTEAFF.